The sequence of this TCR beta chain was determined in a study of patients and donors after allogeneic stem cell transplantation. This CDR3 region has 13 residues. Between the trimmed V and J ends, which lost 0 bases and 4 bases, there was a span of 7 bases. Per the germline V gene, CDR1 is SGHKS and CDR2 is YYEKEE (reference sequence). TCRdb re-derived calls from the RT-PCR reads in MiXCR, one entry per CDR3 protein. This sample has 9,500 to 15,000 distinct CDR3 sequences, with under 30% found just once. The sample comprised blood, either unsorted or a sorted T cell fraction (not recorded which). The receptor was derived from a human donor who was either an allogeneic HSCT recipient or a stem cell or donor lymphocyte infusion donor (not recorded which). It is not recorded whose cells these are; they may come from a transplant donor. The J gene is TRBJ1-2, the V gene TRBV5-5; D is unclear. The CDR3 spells CASSLVPVYGYTF. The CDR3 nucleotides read TGTGCCAGCAGCTTGGTCCCAGTCTATGGCTACACCTTC.